The source of this T cell receptor delta chain is a study of human gamma delta and Vdelta1 T cells. Study results and limitations: Acute myeloid leukemia was reportedly broadly targeted by polyclonal Delta One T cells.

V shed 1 base and J shed 0 bases, with 12 bases lying between them. In germline, CDR1 is TSWWSYY, CDR2 QGS. CDR3 length: 16 residues. In this sample, this clone turned up a few times. Its specificity is not known. TCRdb processed the PCR reads again with the CATT caller. The sample records over 10,000 delta-chain clones, about half being singletons. Sample: Vdelta1 gamma-delta T cells from blood grown in culture (DOT cells). The sequence was collected from a human donor in good health. V is TRDV1 and J is TRDJ1; no definite D call. The CDR3 loop is CALGERTISYTDKLIF. The CDR3 DNA sequence: TGTGCTCTTGGGGAACGGACTATATCGTACACCGATAAACTCATCTTT.